These T cell receptor beta chains were read from a single sample in a study of graft-versus-host responses after intestinal transplantation. Which antigens these TCRs recognize remains unknown. Assay: immunoSEQ multiplex PCR; the TCRdb copy retains only in-frame clones and omits some. The profile covers under 90,000 clones, with about 91% appearing a single time and just under 0.35% taken by the ten largest. This specimen consisted of unstimulated CD4+ T cells sorted from spleen or lymph node cells, obtained before transplant. These receptors were collected from a human donor who was the organ donor for an intestinal transplant. Both conserved end residues are part of each CDR3. Fields, in order: clone size, V gene, D gene, J gene, CDR3 DNA, CDR3 protein. A D gene is named only where the DNA matches it firmly. The size field is filled for only some rows; it gives once, few, many or a size class.

>-|TRBV6-7|TRBD1|TRBJ1-4
TGTGCCAGCAGTCGTTTAAGGGACAGCGGGTATAATGAAAAACTGTTTTTT
CASSRLRDSGYNEKLFF
>few|TRBV18|-|TRBJ2-1
TGTGCCAGCTCACCAATCGGGAGTAAAGCGGATGAGCAGTTCTTC
CASSPIGSKADEQFF
>-|TRBV6-1|TRBD1|TRBJ1-1
TGTGCCAGCACCCTTCGACAGGGGGCTGTTGAAGCTTTCTTT
CASTLRQGAVEAFF
>-|TRBV7-9|-|TRBJ1-2
TGTGCCAGCAGCTTAGCGCTACCTATCTATGGCTACACCTTC
CASSLALPIYGYTF
>-|TRBV18|-|TRBJ1-4
TGTGCCAGCTCACCCAGGGAAGGAGAAAAACTGTTTTTT
CASSPREGEKLFF
>-|TRBV5-5|TRBD1|TRBJ1-4
TGTGCCAGCAGCCCCAGGGGGCGTACCACGACCCCTAATGAAAAACTGTTTTTT
CASSPRGRTTTPNEKLFF
>once|TRBV11-3|-|TRBJ2-7
TGTGCCAGCAGCGTCGGTGTGAGGGCCTACGAGCAGTACTTC
CASSVGVRAYEQYF
>-|TRBV5-1|-|TRBJ1-3
TGCGCCAGCAGCTTTTCAGGGGCGCCTGGAAACACCATATATTTT
CASSFSGAPGNTIYF
>once|TRBV7-2|TRBD1|TRBJ2-7
TGTGCCAGCAGCTTAGTCGGGACAGGGATTTTTCCCTACGAGCAGTACTTC
CASSLVGTGIFPYEQYF
>-|TRBV28|TRBD1|TRBJ1-4
TGTGCCAGCAGTTTGACAGGGGCTAATGAAAAACTGTTTTTT
CASSLTGANEKLFF
>-|TRBV4-1|TRBD2|TRBJ2-5
TGCGCCAGCAGCCAAGATCCAGGGAGCGGGGGGGCCCGGCGGGAGACCCAGTACTTC
CASSQDPGSGGARRETQYF
>-|TRBV6-5|-|TRBJ1-2
TGTGCCAGCAGTATCTCCCCTATCATCTCTGGCTACACCTTC
CASSISPIISGYTF
>once|TRBV11-3|TRBD2|TRBJ2-1
TGTGCCAGCAGGCTAGACGCGGGGGGGGGCAACAATGAGCAGTTCTTC
CASRLDAGGGNNEQFF
>-|TRBV5-1|TRBD2|TRBJ2-5
TGCGCCAGCAGCTTGGCCGGGGCTAGCGGCCAAGAGACCCAGTACTTC
CASSLAGASGQETQYF
>-|TRBV11-3|TRBD1|TRBJ2-7
TGTGCCAGCAGCTTAGTCAGGGGGCGCGAGCAGTACTTC
CASSLVRGREQYF
>few|TRBV2|TRBD1|TRBJ2-7
TGTGCCAGCAGCTTCGACCAAACAGGGGTCCACGAGCAGTACTTC
CASSFDQTGVHEQYF
>-|TRBV6-5|TRBD2|TRBJ2-7
TGTGCCAGCAGTACCCAAGCGGGGCCCTACGAGCAGTACTTC
CASSTQAGPYEQYF
>-|TRBV6-1|-|TRBJ1-4
TGTGCCAGCAGTTCTGGGGCTTATTATCGGGAAAAACTGTTTTTT
CASSSGAYYREKLFF
>-|TRBV5-4|-|TRBJ1-1
TGTGCCAGCAGCTTGGATCGTAACACTGAAGCTTTCTTT
CASSLDRNTEAFF
>-|TRBV6-6|TRBD1|TRBJ1-5
TGTGCCAGCAGTGCCTCTACAGGGGACAATCAGCCCCAGCATTTT
CASSASTGDNQPQHF
>-|TRBV19|TRBD2|TRBJ2-2
TGTGCCAGTAGTATACCTCCGGGACTAGCGGGGGGAAAGAACACCGGGGAGCTGTTTTTT
CASSIPPGLAGGKNTGELFF
>-|TRBV10-3|-|TRBJ2-1
TGTGCCATCAGTGATCCTCGGGAGGAGCAGTTCTTC
CAISDPREEQFF
>-|TRBV12-5|TRBD1|TRBJ1-1
TGTGCTAGTGGCTACGGACAGGAGGAAACTGAAGCTTTCTTT
CASGYGQEETEAFF
>-|TRBV19|TRBD1|TRBJ2-7
TGTGCCAATTACTTGGGCGGACCGACAGGGCCCGAGCAGTACTTC
CANYLGGPTGPEQYF
>once|TRBV11-2|TRBD1|TRBJ1-2
TGTGCCAGCAGCGACAGGGGTGGCTACACCTTC
CASSDRGGYTF
>few|TRBV5-6|TRBD1|TRBJ1-3
TGTGCCAGCAGCTTGATGGGAGACAGGGTATCTGGAAACACCATATATTTT
CASSLMGDRVSGNTIYF
>-|TRBV2|TRBD2|TRBJ2-1
TGTGCCAGCAGAGCCCCCCAGCGGGGGAGTTTCAATGAGCAGTTCTTC
CASRAPQRGSFNEQFF
>-|TRBV5-1|-|TRBJ1-4
TGCGCCAGCAGAGGGGTGCTGGGAAAACTGTTTTTT
CASRGVLGKLFF
>-|TRBV30|-|TRBJ2-7
TGTGCCTGGAGTGTACGTCTGGGGGGCTACGAGCAGTACTTC
CAWSVRLGGYEQYF
>-|TRBV29-1|-|TRBJ2-5
TGCAGCGTTGGGCGGGTGGGCGGAAACCAAGAGACCCAGTACTTC
CSVGRVGGNQETQYF
>-|TRBV5-6|TRBD2|TRBJ2-7
TGTGCCAGCCAATTAGCGGGGAGCACCTACGAGCAGTACTTC
CASQLAGSTYEQYF
>once|TRBV2|-|TRBJ2-1
TGTGCCAGCAGTGACCACCCGGGCAATGAGCAGTTCTTC
CASSDHPGNEQFF
>-|TRBV7-2|-|TRBJ2-5
TGTGCCAGCAGCCCACGTTACCGACTACAAGAGACCCAGTACTTC
CASSPRYRLQETQYF
>-|TRBV4-2|-|TRBJ1-1
TGTGCCAGCAGCCAAGATGAGGGTGCGTGGGGAGTGAACACTGAAGCTTTCTTT
CASSQDEGAWGVNTEAFF
>-|TRBV7-8|TRBD2|TRBJ2-1
TGTGCCAGCAGCTTAGCGGGAGGGCCCTGGGAGCAGTTCTTC
CASSLAGGPWEQFF
>-|TRBV30|-|TRBJ1-2
TGTGCCTGGAGCCTCCCTCCAGGGGATGGCTACACCTTC
CAWSLPPGDGYTF
>-|TRBV7-9|TRBD2|TRBJ2-2
TGTGCCAGCAGCCATGCACTAGCGGGAGTTACCGGGGAGCTGTTTTTT
CASSHALAGVTGELFF
>-|TRBV11-3|TRBD1|TRBJ1-2
TGTGCCAGCTCGGAAGAAGGGACAGTTAACTATGGCTACACCTTC
CASSEEGTVNYGYTF
>-|TRBV2|-|TRBJ2-1
TGTGCCAGCATCGAACGGCTAGTTAGGTACAATGAGCAGTTCTTC
CASIERLVRYNEQFF
>few|TRBV5-1|-|TRBJ1-4
TGCGCCAGCAGTCGGGTGGTGGGTGAAAAACTGTTTTTT
CASSRVVGEKLFF
>-|TRBV2|TRBD1|TRBJ1-2
TGTGCCAGCAAGGAGACAGGGGGTACGGACTATGGCTACACCTTC
CASKETGGTDYGYTF
>-|TRBV6-5|TRBD1|TRBJ2-2
TGTGCCAGCAGCCTGCGAGGGGGCAACACCGGGGAGCTGTTTTTT
CASSLRGGNTGELFF
>-|TRBV9|-|TRBJ2-5
TGTGCCAGCAGCGTAGTCAGTGGATGGGCCCAAGAGACCCAGTACTTC
CASSVVSGWAQETQYF
>-|TRBV6-4|-|TRBJ1-5
TGTGCCAGCAGTTACGGTTACGGGAGCAATCAGCCCCAGCATTTT
CASSYGYGSNQPQHF
>once|TRBV4-1|TRBD1|TRBJ1-4
TGCGCCAGCAGCCAAGAGGACAGGGGGCTTTTTACTAATGAAAAACTGTTTTTT
CASSQEDRGLFTNEKLFF
>-|TRBV30|TRBD1|TRBJ2-2
TGTGCCTGGAGGCCGGGACAGCTTACCGGGGAGCTGTTTTTT
CAWRPGQLTGELFF
>-|TRBV30|TRBD2|TRBJ2-3
TGTGCCTGGAGTTGGGGGGGGAGCACAGATACGCAGTATTTT
CAWSWGGSTDTQYF
>-|TRBV28|-|TRBJ2-1
TGTGCCAGCAGCCGAGGGCGATACAATGAGCAGTTCTTC
CASSRGRYNEQFF
>-|TRBV2|-|TRBJ2-7
TGTGCCAGCAGTGAACAGGCCCTCTACGAGCAGTACTTC
CASSEQALYEQYF
>once|TRBV30|-|TRBJ2-1
TGTGCCTGGAGTCGCAGGGGATATGAGCAGTTCTTC
CAWSRRGYEQFF
>-|TRBV9|TRBD2|TRBJ2-3
TGTGCCAGCAGCGTGATCCCGGGACTAGCGGCGTATGGTACGCAGTATTTT
CASSVIPGLAAYGTQYF
>-|TRBV2|-|TRBJ2-4
TGTGCCAGCAAAGGGGAAAACATTCAGTACTTC
CASKGENIQYF
>once|TRBV27|-|TRBJ2-7
TGTGCCAGCAGGGGGGACAATCTCTCCTACGAGCAGTACTTC
CASRGDNLSYEQYF
>-|TRBV6-5|-|TRBJ1-2
TGTGCCAGCAGTTACATCCCGGCCAGGGGCTATGGCTACACCTTC
CASSYIPARGYGYTF
>-|TRBV10-3|TRBD1|TRBJ2-2
TGTGCCATCAGTGGAGTCTTCGGACAGGGGCTGGCCGGGGAGCTGTTTTTT
CAISGVFGQGLAGELFF
>-|TRBV6-1|-|TRBJ1-6
TGTGCCTCAACAGGTCTCAGCTCCTATAATTCACCCCTCCACTTT
CASTGLSSYNSPLHF